The 13 T cell receptor beta chains given below trace back to one sample, sequenced in a study of Ad26.COV2.S vaccination and SARS-CoV-2 variants. Measured with immunoSEQ multiplex PCR; TCRdb has only the in-frame clones, and not every one. The table shows some 370,000 clones, with about 83% occurring only once. Treatment of the sample: some 19 received Ad26.COV2.S at low or high dose, single or two shots; about five received placebo; per-sample allocation not given. Following the first vaccine or placebo injection, samples were taken on day 63. Sequenced material: peripheral blood, taken in a trial of Ad26.COV2.S vaccine versus placebo. The receptors stem from a person between 18 and 60 years old who received the Ad26.COV2.S COVID-19 vaccine or a placebo.

The rearrangement joins TRBV5-1 to TRBJ1-1; D gene ambiguous. Germline CDR1 and CDR2: SGHRS and YFSETQ. The V gene lost 0 bases and the J gene lost 0 bases, with 9 bases spanning the gap. The CDR3 contains 15 residues. In DNA, the CDR3 is TGCGCCAGCAGCTTGGGACGGGCCATGAACACTGAAGCTTTCTTT. Translating it yields CASSLGRAMNTEAFF.

The genes are TRBV5-4 and TRBJ2-1; 7 nucleotides align to TRBD1. J lost 3 bases, V lost 4 bases, and 1 base had no gene match. The CDR3 runs 13 residues. Germline loops: CDR1 SGHNT, CDR2 YYREEE (reference sequence). CDR3 in DNA: TGTGCCAGCAGCCGGGACAGCTACAATGAGCAGTTCTTC. Protein: CASSRDSYNEQFF.

This clone showed up just a few times. DNA of the CDR3: TGTGCCAGCAGCCCCCACTTCGGGACAGGGAACAATCAGCCCCAGCATTTT. This encodes CASSPHFGTGNNQPQHF. The chain recombines TRBV3-1 (or the pseudogene TRBV3-2) with TRBJ1-5; 9 bases fit TRBD1. The junction had 10 bases not matched to a gene; V was cut back by 4 bases and J by 3 bases. This CDR3 has 17 amino acids. Germline CDR1 reads LGHDT; CDR2 reads YNNKEL (reference sequence).

This chain links TRBV4-2 with TRBJ2-7, with no clear D. Trimming took off 5 bases at V and 3 bases at J, with 5 bases between the two ends. Germline CDR1 LGHNA, CDR2 YNFKEQ. This CDR3 comprises 11 residues. The chain's CDR3 is CASSKSYEQYF. DNA for the CDR3: TGTGCCAGCAGCAAGAGCTACGAGCAGTACTTC.

The table lists this clone with a count of one. The chain joins TRBV28 to TRBJ2-1, with 7 bases that match TRBD2. This CDR3 spans 12 amino acids. V gave up 7 bases and J gave up 6 bases; unmatched junction bases: 3. CDR1 and CDR2 from the germline V gene are MDHEN and SYDVKM. CDR3 sequence: CASMVAGNEQFF. The CDR3, as DNA: TGTGCCAGCATGGTAGCGGGCAATGAGCAGTTCTTC.

The gene calls are TRBV11-2 and TRBJ1-1, with D unresolved. The CDR3 spans 14 residues. The germline V and J ends were trimmed by 2 bases and 0 bases, with 7 bases remaining between them. Germline V lookup: CDR1 SGHAT, CDR2 FQNNGV. CDR3 loop: CASSLIQVNTEAFF. CDR3 sequence (DNA): TGTGCCAGCAGCTTAATTCAGGTGAACACTGAAGCTTTCTTT.

The chain recombines TRBV18 with TRBJ1-3; D not certain. Trimming removed 6 bases from V and 4 bases from J, with 13 bases in between. This CDR3 region has 14 residues. CDR1 is KGHSH and CDR2 is LQKENI in the germline V gene. The CDR3, as DNA: TGTGCCAGCTCGTCCGGGAGTGGGGGAAACACCATATATTTT. This gives the protein CASSSGSGGNTIYF. Full variable domain (missing parts from reference TRBV18 and TRBJ1-3): NAGVMQNPRHLVRRRGQEARLRCSPMKGHSHVYWYRQLPEEGLKFMVYLQKENIIDESGMPKERFSAEFPKEGPSILRIQQVVRGDSAAYFCASSSGSGGNTIYFGEGSWLTVV.

The chain joins TRBV27 to TRBJ1-4; tentatively, D is TRBD1 (6 bases). This CDR3 region has 15 residues. Trimming stripped 5 bases from V and 3 bases from J, with 13 bases between. Per the germline V gene, CDR1 is MNHEY and CDR2 is SMNVEV (reference sequence). The CDR3 protein is CASSRTGWANEKLFF. The CDR3 DNA reads as TGTGCCAGCAGTCGCACAGGGTGGGCTAATGAAAAACTGTTTTTT.

The V gene is TRBV27, the J gene TRBJ1-5; TRBD1 might be the D (5 bases). V lost 3 bases and J 5 bases, leaving 14 bases between the germline ends. Germline V gene sequence: CDR1 MNHEY, CDR2 SMNVEV (reference sequence). The CDR3 contains 15 residues. In nucleotides, the CDR3 is TGTGCCAGCAGTTTGAACGGGGGTGGGCATCAGCCCCAGCATTTT. This codes for CASSLNGGGHQPQHF.

The chain is built from TRBV3-1 (or the pseudogene TRBV3-2) and TRBJ1-5, with no clear D. This CDR3 region has 13 residues. Per germline, CDR1 LGHDT and CDR2 YNNKEL (reference sequence). Trimming took off 4 bases at V and 7 bases at J, with 11 bases between the two ends. CDR3 in DNA: TGTGCCAGCAGCCTAAGGGAGGAACAGCCCCAGCATTTT. Its protein is CASSLREEQPQHF.

The sample holds one count of this clone. V gene TRBV18 combines with J gene TRBJ1-1; no definite D call. The germline V gene has CDR1 KGHSH and CDR2 LQKENI. There are 15 residues in the CDR3. V gave up 3 bases and J gave up 4 bases, with 15 bases separating them. CDR3 loop: CASSPVMGTGTEAFF. The CDR3, as DNA: TGTGCCAGCTCACCCGTAATGGGCACGGGCACTGAAGCTTTCTTT.

The V and J genes are TRBV4-2 and TRBJ2-3, with 8 bases lining up with TRBD2. The CDR3 runs 16 residues. Per germline, CDR1 LGHNA and CDR2 YNFKEQ. J lost 6 bases, V lost 0 bases, and 8 bases had no gene match. The CDR3 DNA is TGTGCCAGCAGCCAAGATCGAAGCGGGGGAGGGGATACGCAGTATTTT. This translates into CASSQDRSGGGDTQYF.

The DNA for the CDR3 is TGTGCCAGCAGCGTCACGACTAGCGGGGGGTTTTCAGATACGCAGTATTTT. As protein: CASSVTTSGGFSDTQYF. The genes are TRBV9 and TRBJ2-3, with 13 bases matching TRBD2. Germline trimming cut 2 bases from V and 4 bases from J; bases unmatched to any gene: 7. This CDR3 has 17 residues. Germline V gene sequence: CDR1 SGDLS, CDR2 YYNGEE.